This T cell receptor beta chain came from a study of T cell responses to AZD1222 COVID-19 vaccine. Points from the study as a whole: Only 6 or 7 people who got AZD1222 tested seropositive at baseline. Once two AZD1222 doses were given, Spike-specific TCR breadth and depth went up. Across the whole spike, CD4 TCRs peaked at regions 160-218 and 743-854. There were mostly white British donors and more females than males, and clonal diversity was possibly underestimated.

Only in-frame clones appear in the TCRdb table, and some are missing; sequencing was by immunoSEQ multiplex PCR. The table has approximately 100,000 clones, roughly nine tenths seen once. The CDR3 covers 15 residues. Germline V lookup: CDR1 LGHNA, CDR2 YNFKEQ. V was pared by 3 bases and J by 3 bases, with 4 bases of the junction left unmatched. Of note for this clone: Its antigen remains unidentified.

This sample comprised peripheral blood, obtained on day 0 of AZD1222 vaccination. The gene calls are TRBV4-2 and TRBJ1-1; 10 nucleotides agree with TRBD1. The clonotype was recovered from an adult in good health. The CDR3 protein is CASSQAGTGDTEAFF. The CDR3 DNA follows: TGTGCCAGCAGCCAGGCCGGGACAGGGGACACTGAAGCTTTCTTT.